This record concerns one T cell receptor beta chain sequence. Its antigen remains unidentified. This sample stems from a study of beta chain features in type 1 diabetes. Study summary: In age, gender and cell yields, patients were similar to healthy donors. Study results and limitations: In all four CD4+ subsets, TCRB CDR3 length was significantly, moderately reduced in type 1 diabetes.

Expressed TCRB transcripts were sequenced after all isolated RNA was converted to cDNA. Here immunoSEQ multiplex PCR was the method, and the copy in TCRdb shows in-frame clones only, minus some. The sample has around 160,000 clones; about 63% are singletons. The trim removed 1 base at V and 4 bases at J, leaving 3 bases unmatched. The V gene's germline CDR1 is LGHNA and CDR2 YSLEER. This CDR3 comprises 16 residues. The J gene is TRBJ2-3, the V gene TRBV4-3; TRBD2 matches 12 bases. This receptor was identified in a man aged 25-45 years with type 1 diabetes. The sequenced sample was naive CD4+ T cells from blood. This CDR3 reads CASSQGLAGAPDTQYF. CDR3 coding DNA: TGCGCCAGCAGCCAAGGACTAGCGGGGGCACCAGATACGCAGTATTTT.